Presented here are 20 T cell receptor beta chains from one specimen sequenced in a study of blood T cells in healthy people across ages. Through a sample-barcoded 5' primer and a J-beta primer mix, a second PCR was run for roughly 7 to 12 cycles. TCRdb redid the calling of the 5' RACE reads with MiXCR, one entry per CDR3 protein. This table has 1.4 million or so distinct CDR3 sequences, 35% to 45% appearing once. The sequencing input was blood. All receptors derive from a woman aged 18-29 years in good health.

The rearrangement links TRBV7-2 to TRBJ1-2; unclear D gene. CDR1 and CDR2 from the germline V gene are SGHTA and FQGNSA. The CDR3 runs 13 residues. Trimming took 5 bases from V and 6 from J, leaving 13 bases between them. The CDR3 nucleotides are TGTGCCAGCAGCCCCCCGTGGGGTGATGGCTACACCTTC. Translated: CASSPPWGDGYTF.

The chain's CDR3 is CSVEDLAAGEDSEQFF. The CDR3, as DNA: TGCAGCGTTGAAGATCTTGCCGCGGGAGAGGACAGTGAGCAGTTCTTC. The rearrangement uses TRBV29-1 and TRBJ2-1, with a weak D call TRBD2 (7 bases). The CDR3 totals 16 residues. Per the germline V gene, CDR1 is SQVTM and CDR2 is ANQGSEA. With 0 bases removed from V and 9 bases from J, the gap between germline ends came to 21 bases.

V is TRBV28 and J is TRBJ2-5; D is uncertain. The DNA end favors TRBJ2-7, so the J call may be wrong. The CDR3 has 13 amino acids. The germline CDR1 and CDR2 sequences are MDHEN and SYDVKM. The CDR3, as DNA: TGTGCCAGCACCACGTTACTAACGGACGAGCAGTACTTC. Protein: CASTTLLTDEQYF.

The chain carries TRBV21-1 and TRBJ2-7; the D call in the table, TRBD1, was not verified against the DNA. TRBV21-1 is tagged as a pseudogene. The CDR3 has 11 amino acids. This chain's CDR3 is CAAAYEGEQYF. In nucleotides, the CDR3 is TGTGCCGCCGCCTATGAGGGGGAGCAGTACTTC.

This clonotype was detected a few times. The rearrangement joins TRBV10-2 to TRBJ2-7; D may be TRBD1 or TRBD2 (5 bases each). Trimming removed 10 bases from V and 2 bases from J, with 18 bases in between. This CDR3 has 14 residues. Germline CDR1 reads WSHSY; CDR2 reads SAAADI. CDR3: CATEGPRSPYEQYF. Written as DNA, the CDR3 is TGCGCCACCGAGGGGCCGCGGTCCCCCTACGAGCAGTACTTC.

This chain connects TRBV20-1 to TRBJ2-1, with 11 nucleotides matching TRBD2. The CDR3 loop spans 17 amino acids. Germline V gives CDR1 DFQATT, CDR2 SNEGSKA (reference sequence). With V trimmed by 3 bases and J by 3 bases, 10 bases remained unmatched. The CDR3 region has the DNA TGCAGTGCTAGCGCCGAGTCTAGCGGGGGGCTCTACAATGAGCAGTTCTTC. Protein: CSASAESSGGLYNEQFF.

This clonotype was recorded a few times. The chain joins TRBV15 to TRBJ2-3, with 8 bases fitting TRBD1. The V and J ends lost 9 bases and 5 bases, in that order; junction bases with no gene match: 7. The length of the CDR3 is 13 residues. CDR1 and CDR2 (germline): LNHNV, YYDKDF (reference sequence). The DNA for the CDR3 is TGTGCCACTAACCGGGACAGGCAAGATACGCAGTATTTT. Translating gives CATNRDRQDTQYF.

The rearrangement uses TRBV10-3 and TRBJ2-7, with D maybe TRBD1 (5 bases). The V gene's germline CDR1 is ENHRY and CDR2 SYGVKD. The length of the CDR3 is 13 residues. The ends were cut back, 3 bases at V and 0 bases at J, with 6 bases in the middle. Here the CDR3 DNA reads TGTGCCATCAGTGACAGGGCCTCCTACGAGCAGTACTTC. It is translated as CAISDRASYEQYF.

This clonotype was observed a handful of times. This chain links TRBV5-1 with TRBJ1-4; 7 nucleotides agree with TRBD1. Trimming cost V 4 bases and J 4 bases; bases outside gene matches: 16. The CDR3 length is 18 residues. CDR1 and CDR2 from the germline V gene are SGHRS and YFSETQ. The CDR3 bases are TGCGCCAGCAGCAAGGGGACAGACCCCTGGTCCCTTAATGAAAAACTGTTTTTT. It encodes CASSKGTDPWSLNEKLFF.

This clonotype was observed a handful of times. V is TRBV20-1 and J is TRBJ2-1; 8 positions agree with TRBD2. CDR3 length: 16 residues. Germline V gene sequence: CDR1 DFQATT, CDR2 SNEGSKA (reference sequence). The CDR3 DNA sequence: TGCAGCGCCGCCAGGGAGCAGCGGGGGCTCTACAATGAGCAGTTCTTC. Translation: CSAAREQRGLYNEQFF.

The rearrangement links TRBV12-1 to TRBJ2-5; TRBD2 is the table's D call, not checked against the DNA. TRBV12-1 is a recognized pseudogene. The CDR3 has 14 residues. CDR3 DNA sequence: TGTGCCAGCAGCATTAGACTAGCAGTAGAGACCCAGTACTTC. Amino acid sequence: CASSIRLAVETQYF.

The chain employs TRBV9 and TRBJ2-1; 8 bases match TRBD2. In germline, CDR1 is SGDLS, CDR2 YYNGEE. The CDR3 has 16 residues. V lost 0 bases to trimming and J lost 1 base; unmatched junction nucleotides: 3. CDR3 sequence: CASSVVIAGSYNEQFF. For the CDR3, the DNA is TGTGCCAGCAGCGTAGTGATAGCGGGGTCCTACAATGAGCAGTTCTTC.

In its sample, this clonotype was seen a few times. The rearrangement joins TRBV12-3 or TRBV12-4 to TRBJ2-3; tentatively, D is TRBD1 or TRBD2 (5 bases each). Between the trimmed V and J ends, which lost 6 bases and 4 bases, there was a span of 14 bases. The CDR3 is 14 residues long. The CDR3 region is CASSDWGSSDTQYF. In nucleotides, the CDR3 is TGTGCCAGCAGCGACTGGGGGTCCTCAGATACGCAGTATTTT.

The V call is TRBV7-2, the J call TRBJ2-7, with 7 bases fitting TRBD2. V was pared by 6 bases and J by 4 bases, with 12 bases of the junction left unmatched. In germline, CDR1 is SGHTA, CDR2 FQGNSA. This CDR3 spans 15 amino acids. CDR3 nucleotide sequence: TGTGCCAGCAGAAGAAACCGGGACTACACATACGAGCAGTACTTC. Translating gives CASRRNRDYTYEQYF.

This clonotype was detected only a few times. V is TRBV28 and J is TRBJ2-1; no firm D call. Trimming removed 7 bases from V and 1 base from J, with 8 bases in between. The CDR3 has 13 residues. The germline CDR1 and CDR2 sequences are MDHEN and SYDVKM. This chain's CDR3 is CASTSYSYNEQFF. CDR3 nucleotide sequence: TGTGCCAGCACCTCCTATTCCTACAATGAGCAGTTCTTC.

V and J are TRBV6-1 and TRBJ2-7; no clear D. Germline V lookup: CDR1 MNHNS, CDR2 SASEGT. V dropped 4 bases and J dropped 5 bases, with 9 bases sitting between them. CDR3 length: 12 amino acids. CDR3 bases: TGTGCCAGCAGTGGGACGTCCCACGAGCAGTACTTC. Translated, it gives CASSGTSHEQYF.

The rearrangement links TRBV12-3 or TRBV12-4 to TRBJ1-5; D remains ambiguous. V was shortened by 4 bases and J by 6 bases, with 10 bases between the two germline ends. The CDR3 loop spans 13 amino acids. The CDR3 nucleotides read TGTGCCAGCAGTTCCCTCGGCAGTCAGCCCCAGCATTTT. Protein sequence: CASSSLGSQPQHF.

Written as DNA, the CDR3 is TGTGCCAGCAGTTCCACCGGGACACCCCTGGGGGAGCAGTTCTTC. Translated, it gives CASSSTGTPLGEQFF. This chain uses TRBV27 with TRBJ2-1; D is possibly TRBD1 (6 bases). The V end was cut by 4 bases, the J end by 10 bases, with 20 bases between. The CDR3 is 15 amino acids. Germline V gene lookup returns CDR1 MNHEY and CDR2 SMNVEV (reference sequence).

J is TRBJ1-2 and V is TRBV4-3; tentative D call: TRBD1 (5 bases). V gave up 4 bases and J gave up 2 bases, with 14 bases separating them. This CDR3 has 15 residues. The germline CDR1 and CDR2 sequences are LGHNA and YSLEER. CDR3 protein: CASSLSSSGNYGYTF. In DNA form, the CDR3 reads TGCGCCAGCAGCCTGTCATCTTCAGGGAACTATGGCTACACCTTC.

The genes are TRBV9 and TRBJ1-2; D is ambiguous. The CDR3 length is 15 residues. Trimming left V 1 base short and J 3 bases short, with 13 bases between. Germline loops: CDR1 SGDLS, CDR2 YYNGEE. CDR3 coding DNA: TGTGCCAGCAGCGTAAGCCCCGGGCGAGACTATGGCTACACCTTC. Its translation is CASSVSPGRDYGYTF. Based on the CDR3 plus reference TRBV9 and TRBJ1-2, the full variable domain is DSGVTQTPKHLITATGQRVTLRCSPRSGDLSVYWYQQSLDQGLQFLIQYYNGEERAKGNILERFSAQQFPDLHSELNLSSLELGDSALYFCASSVSPGRDYGYTFGSGTRLTVV.